This TCR beta chain derives from a study of blood T cell repertoires in COVID-19. Libraries were prepared by immunoSEQ multiplex PCR; TCRdb keeps only in-frame clonotypes and omits some of them. The sample yields some 59,000 clones, about four fifths seen once. Germline V CDR1 and CDR2: MNHEY, SVGAGI. The V end lost 9 bases, the J end lost 4 bases, and 12 bases lay between the germline ends. The CDR3 sequence is 12 residues long. Sequenced: peripheral blood. The rearrangement links TRBV6-5 to TRBJ1-2; no clear D gene. This receptor was identified in a man under 40 with COVID-19, enrolled during active disease. This CDR3 is CASSTSSYGYTF. The CDR3 bases are TGTGCCAGTTCAACAAGTTCCTATGGCTACACCTTC.